What follows are 12 T cell receptor beta chains derived from one specimen sequenced in a study of blood T cell repertoires in COVID-19. The repertoire was sequenced with immunoSEQ multiplex PCR; TCRdb's copy has only in-frame clones and lacks some. The sample has approximately 470,000 clones; 80% to 90% are singletons. Sequences were obtained from peripheral blood. These receptors all stem from a human donor in a cohort sampled during active COVID-19.

The V call is TRBV30, the J call TRBJ1-2; D uncertain. V was cut by 3 bases and J by 3 bases, with 14 bases left in between. The length of the CDR3 is 14 residues. Germline CDR1 reads GTSNPN; CDR2 reads SVGIG (reference sequence). The DNA for the CDR3 is TGTGCCTGGAGCCCCCTCTCGGGGTACTATGGCTACACCTTC. This gives the protein CAWSPLSGYYGYTF.

This clone has only a few counts. J is TRBJ1-1 and V is TRBV19; a possible D gene is TRBD1 (6 bases). The germline gives CDR1 LNHDA, CDR2 SQIVND (reference sequence). The CDR3 is made up of 14 amino acids. V was trimmed by 5 bases and J by 4 bases, leaving 14 bases between them. CDR3: CASSLQGVATEAFF. In DNA, the CDR3 is TGTGCCAGTAGTCTACAGGGAGTTGCCACTGAAGCTTTCTTT.

The V gene is TRBV3-1 (or the pseudogene TRBV3-2), the J gene TRBJ1-5; D possibly corresponds to TRBD1 (6 bases). The CDR3 covers 14 residues. Germline CDR1 LGHDT, CDR2 YNNKEL (reference sequence). Trimming left V 3 bases short and J 6 bases short, with 12 bases between. CDR3 in DNA: TGTGCCAGCAGCCACAGGGGCGAAGGTCAGCCCCAGCATTTT. This encodes CASSHRGEGQPQHF.

The chain is built from TRBV27 and TRBJ1-2; D may be TRBD1 (6 bases). The CDR3 length is 14 residues. CDR1 MNHEY and CDR2 SMNVEV come from the germline V gene (reference sequence). Trimming removed 5 bases at V and 5 bases at J, with 15 bases between. The DNA for the CDR3 is TGTGCCAGCAGTCCAGGGGAGGGTCGATATGGCTACACCTTC. Residues: CASSPGEGRYGYTF.

The CDR3 here is CASSPRQGVGTNEKLFF. CDR3 in DNA: TGTGCCAGCAGCCCCCGACAGGGGGTAGGAACTAATGAAAAACTGTTTTTT. The chain couples TRBV7-8 to TRBJ1-4; 9 bases map to TRBD1. V gave up 5 bases and J gave up 1 base; unmatched junction bases: 8. Germline CDR1 reads SGHVS; CDR2 reads FQNEAQ. The CDR3 extends over 17 amino acids.

The chain employs TRBV15 and TRBJ2-5, with TRBD1 identical over 8 bases. With 5 bases clipped from V and 7 bases from J, the junction kept 9 bases outside the gene matches. The germline V gene encodes CDR1 LNHNV and CDR2 YYDKDF (reference sequence). This CDR3 contains 14 residues. CDR3 protein: CATSPGGRYGTQYF. The CDR3 DNA follows: TGTGCCACCAGCCCAGGGGGCCGATACGGGACCCAGTACTTC.

The gene calls are TRBV5-4 and TRBJ2-3, with 9 bases identical to TRBD2. CDR1 SGHNT and CDR2 YYREEE come from the germline V gene (reference sequence). The length of the CDR3 is 17 residues. V shed 4 bases and J 5 bases; nucleotides not matched to a gene: 14. This chain's CDR3 is CASSPQTPSGMVDTQYF. CDR3 sequence (DNA): TGTGCCAGCAGCCCCCAGACGCCTAGCGGGATGGTAGATACGCAGTATTTT.

The rearrangement joins TRBV19 to TRBJ2-5; TRBD2 agrees at 8 bases. Germline CDR1 is LNHDA and CDR2 is SQIVND (reference sequence). Trimming at V came to 8 bases and at J to 5 bases, leaving 7 bases not matched to a gene. The CDR3 has 13 residues. CDR3 sequence (DNA): TGTGCCAGTCGCCCGGGGGGGACGGAGACCCAGTACTTC. This translates into CASRPGGTETQYF.

This clone appeared a single time. The chain is built from TRBV6-1 and TRBJ2-1; possibly TRBD1 for D (5 bases). V was pared by 2 bases and J by 10 bases, with 12 bases between. The CDR3 is made up of 13 amino acids. CDR1 is MNHNS, CDR2 SASEGT, per germline. The CDR3 bases are TGTGCCAGCAGTGAACCTACAGGTTTCGAGCAGTTCTTC. Protein product: CASSEPTGFEQFF.

The chain combines TRBV12-5 with TRBJ1-2; 7 bases map to TRBD1. CDR1 and CDR2 from the germline V gene are LGHNT and FRNRAP. V trimming: 4 bases; J trimming: 4 bases; junction bases outside the gene matches: 3. The CDR3 covers 13 residues. The CDR3 loop reads CASGSDRPYGYTF. DNA for the CDR3: TGTGCTAGTGGTTCGGACAGGCCCTATGGCTACACCTTC.

The chain carries TRBV18 and TRBJ1-6; D might be TRBD1 (5 bases). The germline CDR1 and CDR2 sequences are KGHSH and LQKENI. The CDR3 has 16 residues. V lost 3 bases, J lost 5 bases, and 14 bases lay in between. The CDR3 region has the DNA TGTGCCAGCTCACCGTCTCCAGGGCACAATAATTCACCCCTCCACTTT. It is translated as CASSPSPGHNNSPLHF.

This clone showed up just once. The rearrangement joins TRBV2 to TRBJ2-2, with TRBD2 identical over 10 bases. CDR1 and CDR2 from the germline V gene are SNHLY and FYNNEI. The V and J ends lost 6 bases and 7 bases, in that order; junction bases with no gene match: 8. The CDR3 runs to 15 residues. The CDR3 DNA reads as TGTGCCAGCAGGATCTACGGACTAGCGGACGGGGAGCTGTTTTTT. This encodes CASRIYGLADGELFF.